This passage covers 30 T cell receptor beta chains from one sample sequenced in a study of OX40 agonist ivuxolimab in advanced cancers. The method was the immunoSEQ multiplex PCR assay. The clones in this table, taken by TCRdb from immuneACCESS, are in-frame only. Not every clone is retained; where verified, under half of the shortfall comes from an unresolved V gene, and the cause of the rest is unknown. Present in this sample are around 80,000 clones, 94% of which were seen just once. The ten largest clones take up roughly 22% of the sample. Sample: CD4+ or CD8+ T cells sorted from blood, taken in a trial of the OX40 agonist ivuxolimab. Every receptor here comes from an adult with an advanced solid tumor such as melanoma, head and neck, liver or kidney cancer.

The chain carries TRBV27 and TRBJ2-1; D uncertain. The CDR3 extends over 13 amino acids. Germline CDR1 reads MNHEY; CDR2 reads SMNVEV (reference sequence). Trimming pared 8 bases from V and 4 bases from J, leaving 12 bases between. CDR3 in amino acids: CASSLGLYNEQFF. CDR3 nucleotide sequence: TGTGCCAGCTCCCTCGGGCTTTACAATGAGCAGTTCTTC.

The chain has TRBV27 and TRBJ1-1; D is perhaps TRBD1 (5 bases). CDR1 and CDR2 (germline): MNHEY, SMNVEV (reference sequence). The ends were cut back, 3 bases at V and 8 bases at J, with 22 bases in the middle. This CDR3 region has 16 residues. CDR3 sequence (DNA): TGTGCCAGCAGTTTTTCGTCGGAGGGGATAGGTCTGGAAGCTTTCTTT. The encoded protein is CASSFSSEGIGLEAFF.

V is TRBV13 and J is TRBJ1-1; D is possibly TRBD1 (6 bases). This CDR3 spans 11 amino acids. Germline V gene data show CDR1 as PRHDT and CDR2 as FYEKMQ (reference sequence). Trimming pared 5 bases from V and 7 bases from J, leaving 8 bases between. CDR3 bases: TGTGCCAGCAGCGGCAGGGGTGAAGCTTTCTTT. Translating gives CASSGRGEAFF.

V gene TRBV27 combines with J gene TRBJ2-7; 7 bases map to TRBD1. Germline V CDR1 and CDR2: MNHEY, SMNVEV (reference sequence). The V segment lost 3 bases and the J segment 3 bases; nucleotides outside the gene matches: 5. This CDR3 is built from 14 residues. This CDR3 reads CASSFRTGVYEQYF. In nucleotides, the CDR3 is TGTGCCAGCAGTTTCCGGACAGGCGTCTACGAGCAGTACTTC.

The genes are TRBV2 and TRBJ2-5; TRBD2 aligns across 13 bases. The CDR3 is 16 residues long. Germline lookup yields CDR1 SNHLY and CDR2 FYNNEI. V lost 2 bases, J lost 4 bases, and 4 bases stayed unmatched. The CDR3 here is CASSERRTSGGETQYF. The CDR3, as DNA: TGTGCCAGCAGTGAAAGACGGACTAGCGGGGGAGAGACCCAGTACTTC.

The chain links TRBV7-8 to TRBJ1-1, with 10 bases lining up with TRBD1. Trimming removed 4 bases from V and 1 base from J; junction bases left unmatched: 3. Looked up from germline, CDR1 is SGHVS and CDR2 is FQNEAQ. The CDR3 length is 15 residues. The CDR3 reads CASSSRTGGNTEAFF. Written as DNA, the CDR3 is TGTGCCAGCAGCTCAAGGACAGGGGGGAACACTGAAGCTTTCTTT.

The chain recombines TRBV29-1 with TRBJ2-5; TRBD2 aligns across 10 bases. After removal of 5 bases from V and 3 bases from J, the junction contained 12 bases not matched to a gene. The CDR3 sequence is 16 residues long. Germline values: CDR1 SQVTM, CDR2 ANQGSEA. The CDR3 bases are TGCAGCGTTCCCCCTAGCGGGAGAGATAGGGAAGAGACCCAGTACTTC. Translating it yields CSVPPSGRDREETQYF.

This clone was counted only a few times. The chain has TRBV5-1 and TRBJ1-1, with D unresolved. CDR1 SGHRS and CDR2 YFSETQ come from the germline V gene. This CDR3 contains 14 residues. V was pared by 0 bases and J by 1 base, with 7 bases between. The CDR3 protein is CASSLGQPNTEAFF. The CDR3 DNA is TGCGCCAGCAGCTTGGGACAACCGAACACTGAAGCTTTCTTT.

The chain joins TRBV7-3 to TRBJ2-1, with D possibly matching TRBD2 (5 bases). V lost 0 bases, J lost 0 bases, and 9 bases lay in between. The CDR3 extends over 16 amino acids. Germline CDR1 SGHTA, CDR2 FQGTGA. CDR3 loop: CASSLTPAVSYNEQFF. The CDR3 nucleotides are TGTGCCAGCAGCTTAACGCCAGCGGTCTCCTACAATGAGCAGTTCTTC. The complete variable domain, with remaining parts taken from reference TRBV7-3 and TRBJ2-1, reads GAGVSQTPSNKVTEKGKYVELRCDPISGHTALYWYRQSLGQGPEFLIYFQGTGAADDSGLPNDRFFAVRPEGSVSTLKIQRTERGDSAVYLCASSLTPAVSYNEQFFGPGTRLTVL.

The chain couples TRBV9 to TRBJ2-2; TRBD1 agrees at 7 bases. Germline CDR1 reads SGDLS; CDR2 reads YYNGEE. The V and J ends lost 4 bases and 2 bases, in that order; junction bases with no gene match: 14. The CDR3 consists of 18 residues. CDR3 coding DNA: TGTGCCAGCAGCACCCGGACAGGCACATCCGATAACACCGGGGAGCTGTTTTTT. As protein: CASSTRTGTSDNTGELFF.

The chain recombines TRBV9 with TRBJ1-6, with a tentative D call TRBD1 (5 bases). V lost 3 bases to trimming and J lost 7 bases, with 5 bases between them. This CDR3 region has 12 residues. Germline assignment: CDR1 SGDLS and CDR2 YYNGEE. The CDR3 spells CASSGGNSPLHF. CDR3 sequence (DNA): TGTGCCAGCAGCGGGGGGAATTCACCCCTCCACTTT.

V is TRBV27 and J is TRBJ1-2, with TRBD1 as a possible D gene (5 bases). Germline V gives CDR1 MNHEY, CDR2 SMNVEV (reference sequence). The germline V and J ends were trimmed by 0 bases and 8 bases, with 13 bases remaining between them. This CDR3 is built from 14 residues. CDR3 coding DNA: TGTGCCAGCAGTTTATCAGGCAGGGTAGGAGGCTACACCTTC. It encodes CASSLSGRVGGYTF.

This rearrangement joins TRBV6-6 to TRBJ2-3, with no clear D. V shed 10 bases and J shed 3 bases, with 14 bases lying between them. The CDR3 contains 13 residues. From germline, CDR1 is MNHNY and CDR2 SVGAGI (reference sequence). The CDR3 loop is CAIVPAPTDTQYF. For the CDR3, the DNA is TGTGCCATTGTGCCGGCTCCAACAGATACGCAGTATTTT.

The rearrangement links TRBV5-1 to TRBJ1-1; 8 bases map to TRBD1. Germline CDR1 reads SGHRS; CDR2 reads YFSETQ. The CDR3 contains 14 residues. V gave up 4 bases and J gave up 2 bases; unmatched junction bases: 4. Here the CDR3 reads CASSMTGDNTEAFF. The CDR3 DNA reads as TGCGCCAGCAGCATGACAGGGGATAACACTGAAGCTTTCTTT.

The chain uses TRBV7-9 and TRBJ1-1; a weak D match, TRBD1 (6 bases). This CDR3 has 16 residues. The germline gives CDR1 SEHNR, CDR2 FQNEAQ (reference sequence). Deletions cut 2 bases from V and 1 base from J, with 14 bases between. DNA of the CDR3: TGTGCCAGCAGCTTATACCAGGGGTCGGAGAACACTGAAGCTTTCTTT. Translating gives CASSLYQGSENTEAFF.

This chain connects TRBV11-2 to TRBJ2-3, with D tentatively TRBD2 (5 bases). The V end was cut by 6 bases, the J end by 2 bases, with 18 bases between. The CDR3 spans 16 residues. Per germline, CDR1 SGHAT and CDR2 FQNNGV. The CDR3 reads CASRRDGAVATDTQYF. CDR3 in DNA: TGTGCCAGCAGGAGGGATGGAGCGGTCGCCACAGATACGCAGTATTTT.

This clone is a singleton in its sample. The chain joins TRBV4-3 to TRBJ2-1; D is unclear. Looked up from germline, CDR1 is LGHNA and CDR2 is YSLEER. V was pared by 0 bases and J by 7 bases, with 13 bases between. CDR3 length: 15 residues. DNA for the CDR3: TGCGCCAGCAGCCAAGATGGGAATCGGCTAAATGAGCAGTTCTTC. Amino acids: CASSQDGNRLNEQFF.

V and J are TRBV16 and TRBJ1-2, with D perhaps matching TRBD1 (5 bases). The CDR3 sequence is 14 residues long. In germline, CDR1 is KGHSY, CDR2 FQNENV. The germline V and J ends were trimmed by 2 bases and 2 bases, with 9 bases remaining between them. The CDR3 DNA follows: TGTGCCAGCAGCCAAGGGGCAGGGAACTATGGCTACACCTTC. Its protein product is CASSQGAGNYGYTF.

The rearrangement links TRBV4-2 to TRBJ2-3; D may match TRBD1 or TRBD2 (6 bases each). Germline loops: CDR1 LGHNA, CDR2 YNFKEQ. The CDR3 has 17 residues. V lost 3 bases, J lost 2 bases, and 18 bases lay in between. This CDR3 reads CASSQPPGGPNTDTQYF. CDR3 sequence (DNA): TGTGCCAGCAGCCAGCCCCCTGGGGGGCCGAACACAGATACGCAGTATTTT.

The V call is TRBV5-6, the J call TRBJ2-3; 9 bases fit TRBD1. CDR3 length: 16 amino acids. CDR1 and CDR2 (germline): SGHDT, YYEEEE. V lost 4 bases to trimming and J lost 6 bases; unmatched junction nucleotides: 12. The CDR3 spells CASSPQGQGLVDTQYF. The CDR3 coding sequence is TGTGCCAGCAGCCCTCAAGGACAGGGGTTAGTGGATACGCAGTATTTT.

This chain links TRBV9 with TRBJ2-1; D is unclear. This CDR3 has 15 residues. Germline assignment: CDR1 SGDLS and CDR2 YYNGEE. V gave up 4 bases and J gave up 4 bases, with 15 bases separating them. The CDR3, as DNA: TGTGCCAGCAGCCCAGACTCGGCTCCTTACAATGAGCAGTTCTTC. Translating it yields CASSPDSAPYNEQFF.

The CDR3 DNA is TGTGCCAGCTCACCTAAACCCCGGGACAGGCTAATCTATTCTGAAAAACTGTTTTTT. Encoded protein: CASSPKPRDRLIYSEKLFF. V is TRBV18 and J is TRBJ1-4; 8 bases agree with TRBD1. This CDR3 region has 19 residues. J lost 7 bases, V lost 3 bases, and 19 bases had no gene match. Germline CDR1 and CDR2: KGHSH and LQKENI.

This sequence joins TRBV4-2 and TRBJ1-2; 7 nucleotides align to TRBD1. Germline V lookup: CDR1 LGHNA, CDR2 YNFKEQ. The CDR3 consists of 15 residues. The J segment lost 3 bases and the V segment lost 1 base, leaving 5 bases of the junction unmatched. CDR3 sequence reads: CASSQGTGRYYGYTF. As DNA, the CDR3 is TGTGCCAGCAGCCAAGGGACAGGAAGGTACTATGGCTACACCTTC.

The chain uses TRBV5-1 and TRBJ2-7; TRBD1 agrees at 8 bases. The ends lost 0 bases at V and 3 bases at J; junction bases unmatched: 11. CDR1 is SGHRS and CDR2 is YFSETQ in the germline V gene. This CDR3 spans 17 amino acids. In DNA form, the CDR3 reads TGCGCCAGCAGCTTGGGGGGGATGGACAGGGCGAACTACGAGCAGTACTTC. Amino acids: CASSLGGMDRANYEQYF. Based on the CDR3 plus reference TRBV5-1 and TRBJ2-7, the full variable domain is KAGVTQTPRYLIKTRGQQVTLSCSPISGHRSVSWYQQTPGQGLQFLFEYFSETQRNKGNFPGRFSGRQFSNSRSEMNVSTLELGDSALYLCASSLGGMDRANYEQYFGPGTRLTVT.

The rearrangement uses TRBV19 and TRBJ1-6; the D gene is possibly TRBD1 (5 bases). CDR1 and CDR2 from the germline V gene are LNHDA and SQIVND (reference sequence). The CDR3 length is 15 residues. V was cut by 5 bases and J by 7 bases, with 15 bases left in between. The CDR3, as DNA: TGTGCCAGTAGTCCTTACGTCAGGGAAAATTCACCCCTCCACTTT. It is translated as CASSPYVRENSPLHF.

This chain connects TRBV10-2 to TRBJ1-4; no firm D call. Trimming took 8 bases from V and 5 from J, leaving 15 bases between them. This CDR3 contains 14 residues. In germline, CDR1 is WSHSY, CDR2 SAAADI. CDR3: CASSIGYWNEKLFF. The CDR3 coding sequence is TGCGCCAGCTCGATAGGGTATTGGAATGAAAAACTGTTTTTT.

V gene TRBV7-6 combines with J gene TRBJ1-6; perhaps TRBD1 as D (6 bases). The CDR3 extends over 15 amino acids. Per the germline V gene, CDR1 is SGHVS and CDR2 is FNYEAQ. The V end lost 5 bases, the J end lost 8 bases, and 16 bases lay between the germline ends. The CDR3 protein is CASSPTSGEDSPLHF. The CDR3 DNA follows: TGTGCCAGCAGCCCCACGTCAGGGGAGGATTCACCCCTCCACTTT.

This chain uses TRBV7-9 with TRBJ1-6; 9 bases align to TRBD1. The CDR3 is made up of 16 amino acids. CDR1 SEHNR and CDR2 FQNEAQ come from the germline V gene (reference sequence). With V trimmed by 5 bases and J by 9 bases, 11 bases remained unmatched. In DNA form, the CDR3 reads TGTGCCAGCAGCCTGCTCCTGACAGGGGGGATTTCACCCCTCCACTTT. This codes for CASSLLLTGGISPLHF.

The chain links TRBV9 to TRBJ2-5; 10 nucleotides line up with TRBD2. This CDR3 region has 16 residues. Looked up from germline, CDR1 is SGDLS and CDR2 is YYNGEE. J was trimmed by 3 bases and V by 3 bases; bases with no gene match: 8. CDR3 nucleotides: TGTGCCAGCAGCGCTAGCGGGGGTGAACCTAAAGAGACCCAGTACTTC. Its protein product is CASSASGGEPKETQYF.

The chain couples TRBV6-5 to TRBJ2-3, with 9 positions matching TRBD2. CDR3 size: 16 residues. The germline V gene encodes CDR1 MNHEY and CDR2 SVGAGI. Unmatched junction bases numbered 6, after V lost 2 bases and J lost 3 bases. CDR3 coding DNA: TGTGCCAGCAGTTACGGCCCGGGACTAGCTACAGATACGCAGTATTTT. Its translation: CASSYGPGLATDTQYF.